The sequence of this T cell receptor beta chain was determined in a study of regulatory T cells in long-lasting Graves disease (dated by TCRdb to the early 2020s). In the study overall: Antithyroid drugs had been taken for less than 3 months by newly diagnosed Graves' disease patients. Patients with persistent Graves' disease were compared with patients with newly diagnosed Graves' disease using TCR sequencing and RNA sequencing of peripheral blood. The study was registered as a clinical trial and conducted in China. TCR sequencing covered about 13 persistent and 20 or so newly diagnosed Graves' disease patients, approximately 33 samples in total. Overall results and qualifications from the work: A larger number of public clonotypes was shared among persistent patients (approximately 2,600) than among newly diagnosed patients (about 990). Sequencing and analysis were restricted to the TCR beta chain. Persistent Graves' disease patients showed lower TCR Shannon entropy and fewer highly expanded clones than newly diagnosed patients, suggesting clonal expansion. Preferential use of TRBV28, TRBJ1-2 and TRBJ2-5 was observed in persistent disease, whereas TRBV20-1 and TRBJ2-1 were favored in newly diagnosed disease. Because the primary lesion, thyroid tissue, could not be accessed, the study looked at peripheral blood alone. As a limitation, the authors acknowledged that the small sample size may reduce accuracy.

Receptor amplification or capture employed multiplex PCR. The run used an Illumina HiSeq 4000. To build TCR beta libraries, CDR3 regions were amplified by Arm-PCR using iRepertoire HTBI primers. PCR products were gel purified before sequencing. From the authors' description of their analysis: Across samples, 62 TRBV and 12 to 15 TRBJ segments were identified and used for gene usage analysis of CDR3 amino acid clonotypes. COPE and FqMerger were used to merge the filtered high-quality paired reads into contigs. BLAST was used to align contigs to IMGT TRBV, TRBD and TRBJ reference genes, with CDR3 defined following IMGT. Any clonotype with a frequency above 0.1% was classified as a highly expanded clone. Shannon entropy was used to measure repertoire diversity, and the Gini coefficient was used to measure V-J evenness. Public clonotypes were defined as clonotypes shared by more than one individual. TCRdb itself trimmed the public reads at Q25 with fastp, ran MiXCR and retained productive beta chains. A single entry per CDR3 protein holds the most common genes and DNA from its merged rows. TCRdb's processing, not the authors', yielded these V and J calls. Across this sample there are 520,000 or so distinct CDR3 sequences, with more than 10% seen only once. The ten largest clonotypes hold roughly 8.9% of the sample.

The sample's time point label, in plain terms: newly diagnosed GD, antithyroid drugs for less than 3 months. For both TCR sequencing and RNA sequencing, RNA was extracted from PBMCs in TRIzol. The diagnosis of Graves' disease was made according to American Thyroid Association guidelines. The patients came from an endocrinology department in Xi'an, China. Each patient gave 8.5 to 9.5 milliliters of peripheral blood, collected in an EDTA anticoagulant tube. Ficoll Paque Plus density gradient separation was used to isolate PBMCs, and no further T cell sorting was performed. An Agilent 2100 Bioanalyzer and agarose gel were used to check RNA quality, while a NanoDrop 2000 measured RNA concentration. This clonotype was observed at least ten times. Its antigen has not been determined. Base qualities are missing; no much larger clone stands one base away. From cysteine to phenylalanine, the CDR3 is 13 amino acids long. CDR3 DNA is the only sequence kept; it has 39 bases, read in frame from the first base. Taken from the germline V gene, the CDR1 and CDR2 loops are SGHNT and YENEEA. Trimming removed 5 bases from V and 6 bases from J, leaving 13 bases between the germline ends.

The sample was also reused in another study, on T cells in Graves' hyperthyroidism and ophthalmopathy. The other study reports the following: Stable Graves' hyperthyroidism was defined as the absence of progression to ophthalmopathy over 18 months of follow-up. Hyperthyroidism patients were newly diagnosed, with disease duration under 2 months, and aged 18 to 65 years. The study excluded patients with uncontrolled infections, other autoimmune diseases, pregnancy or lactation. Diagnoses were based on clinical symptoms, serum thyroxine and TRAb, thyroid ultrasound and orbital computed tomography. The first round of RT-PCR for the TCR CDR3 was performed with the HTBI primer set and the Qiagen OneStep RT-PCR kit. Most expanded thyroid clonotypes (frequency above 0.001) were also detected in blood, suggesting blood repertoires may reflect thyroid immune responses. In cross-validation, a model built on a 13 V-J signature told ophthalmopathy apart from stable hyperthyroidism with approximately 90% sensitivity and around 81% specificity, and in testing the same model reached 80%/75%. In validation, progression to ophthalmopathy was predicted by the model with approximately 67% sensitivity and roughly 76% specificity, a median of approximately 6.5 months before onset. A discovery cohort of about a hundred patients, roughly 45 with Graves' ophthalmopathy and 55 to 60 with stable Graves' hyperthyroidism, was used to find distinguishing TCR V-J signatures. Prospective prediction of ophthalmopathy was tested in an independent validation cohort consisting of roughly 20 hyperthyroidism patients and approximately 16 patients who later progressed to ophthalmopathy. For training and testing, the 100 or so patients in the discovery cohort were randomly divided in a 7:3 ratio. In more than 5 Graves' hyperthyroidism patients, the study also compared T-cell repertoires from thyroid tissue with T-cell repertoires from blood. After blood sampling, hyperthyroidism patients were treated with methimazole at a starting dose of 30 mg daily, and ophthalmopathy patients were treated with high-dose intravenous methylprednisolone. Libraries were constructed in a second round of multiplex PCR, after which size selection and purification were performed. Libraries were sequenced paired-end with 100 bp reads on an Illumina HiSeq2000. SOAPnuke was used to process the raw data, throwing out any read that contained adapters or uncalled bases, had a mean Phred below 15, or lacked an exact constant-primer or identifier match. COPE v1.2.5 was used to merge the high-quality paired reads, and each unique nucleotide sequence was defined as a clonotype. MiTCR v1.1 was used to align clonotypes to the IMGT TRBV, TRBD and TRBJ reference segments. Analysis was restricted to V-J combinations with a frequency above 0.0001, which covered roughly 99% of repertoires. The TCS score was defined as the ratio of F50 (clonal expansion) to E x V (chaos), calculated using BLOSUM62-based TCRdist between CDR3 peptides within each V-J. Welch's t-statistics and random forest reduced some 510 V-J features to fewer than 15, which were used in a naive Bayes classifier (R e1071). Sample size was not statistically predetermined, and investigators were not blinded to group allocation. According to the paper, TCR Vbeta CDR3 sequencing was carried out on about 140 peripheral blood samples, which came from 40 to 45 ophthalmopathy, around 75 hyperthyroidism and roughly 17 progressor patients.

The clonotype originates from a woman in her twenties or thirties with Graves disease. Donor details come from another sample of the same person, matched by shared clones. Specimen: peripheral blood mononuclear cells (PBMCs), collected at new diagnosis, from a patient treated with antithyroid drugs. The V and J genes are TRBV11-3 and TRBJ1-2; 5 matching bases give a weak D call of TRBD1. The DNA sequence is TGTGCCAGCAGCGAGAGACAGCAGGATGGCTACACCTTC. Translation gives CASSERQQDGYTF.